Shown below are 18 T cell receptor beta chains from a single sample sequenced in a study of blood T cell repertoires in COVID-19. Generated by immunoSEQ multiplex PCR, the TCRdb table keeps only in-frame clones and is missing some. The sample has around 230,000 clones; around 86% are singletons. What was sequenced was peripheral blood. These receptors all come from a man aged 50 to 59 with COVID-19, enrolled during active disease.

This clone occurred once. The chain is built from TRBV9 and TRBJ1-6, with a possible D match to TRBD1 (5 bases). V was clipped by 2 bases and J by 8 bases, with 14 bases between them. Germline CDR1 is SGDLS and CDR2 is YYNGEE. This CDR3 has 15 residues. The CDR3 reads CASSVGPPGDSPLHF. The CDR3 nucleotides read TGTGCCAGCAGCGTGGGGCCCCCAGGCGATTCACCCCTCCACTTT.

V gene TRBV27 combines with J gene TRBJ2-2, with a possible D match to TRBD2 (5 bases). Trimming pared 3 bases from V and 6 bases from J, leaving 14 bases between. The CDR3 runs to 15 residues. Germline V gene sequence: CDR1 MNHEY, CDR2 SMNVEV (reference sequence). This CDR3 reads CASSFRRTGAGELFF. Here the CDR3 DNA reads TGTGCCAGCAGTTTTCGTAGGACCGGGGCCGGGGAGCTGTTTTTT.

This chain uses TRBV19 with TRBJ2-1; D might be TRBD2 (7 bases). With 4 bases removed from V and 0 bases from J, the gap between germline ends came to 19 bases. This CDR3 has 18 residues. Per germline, CDR1 LNHDA and CDR2 SQIVND (reference sequence). The CDR3 is CASSNPGGAGDSYNEQFF. CDR3 DNA sequence: TGTGCCAGTAGTAACCCTGGGGGGGCGGGAGACTCCTACAATGAGCAGTTCTTC.

The chain has TRBV4-1 and TRBJ2-5; 11 nucleotides align to TRBD1. V was clipped by 5 bases and J by 0 bases; unmatched bases: 5. This CDR3 comprises 16 residues. The germline V gene encodes CDR1 MGHRA and CDR2 YSYEKL. CDR3 in DNA: TGCGCCAGCAGCAGCCGGGACAGGGGGTACCAAGAGACCCAGTACTTC. Translation: CASSSRDRGYQETQYF.

This clone has just a few counts. This rearrangement joins TRBV7-8 to TRBJ2-7; D remains unclear. The length of the CDR3 is 14 residues. In germline, CDR1 is SGHVS, CDR2 FQNEAQ. Trimming shortened V by 3 bases and J by 5 bases, and 14 bases separated the two germline ends. The CDR3 DNA reads as TGTGCCAGCAGCTTTGGCAGGATCCCTAACGAGCAGTACTTC. It yields the protein CASSFGRIPNEQYF.

The chain couples TRBV4-3 to TRBJ1-4; D may be TRBD1 (5 bases). Looked up from germline, CDR1 is LGHNA and CDR2 is YSLEER. CDR3 length: 16 amino acids. V lost 1 base and J 7 bases, leaving 16 bases between the germline ends. The CDR3 sequence: CASSQGFWGDGEKLFF. The CDR3 DNA is TGCGCCAGCAGCCAAGGGTTTTGGGGCGACGGTGAAAAACTGTTTTTT.

The chain carries TRBV25-1 and TRBJ1-5, with D tentatively TRBD1 (5 bases). With 3 bases removed from V and 7 bases from J, the gap between germline ends came to 7 bases. CDR1 is MGHDK and CDR2 is SYGVNS in the germline V gene. This CDR3 contains 12 residues. For the CDR3, the DNA is TGTGCCAGCAGTGAGGGGGGGCAGCCCCAGCATTTT. Translated: CASSEGGQPQHF.

The chain has TRBV24-1 and TRBJ2-1; D may be TRBD2 (6 bases). CDR3 size: 15 residues. The germline V gene has CDR1 KGHDR and CDR2 SFDVKD. V lost 6 bases to trimming and J lost 4 bases, with 15 bases between them. DNA of the CDR3: TGTGCCACCAGTCCCTCCGGGGGTTCGTACAATGAGCAGTTCTTC. Translating it yields CATSPSGGSYNEQFF.

This clone was recorded once. The chain couples TRBV3-1 (or the pseudogene TRBV3-2) to TRBJ1-3; D is ambiguous. The V end was cut by 0 bases, the J end by 0 bases, with 3 bases between. Germline CDR1 and CDR2: LGHDT and YNNKEL (reference sequence). This CDR3 spans 14 amino acids. DNA of the CDR3: TGTGCCAGCAGCCAAGATAGCTCTGGAAACACCATATATTTT. This encodes CASSQDSSGNTIYF.

The chain couples TRBV6-5 to TRBJ2-2; the D gene is possibly TRBD2 (6 bases). CDR1 is MNHEY and CDR2 is SVGAGI in the germline V gene. V was cut by 0 bases and J by 4 bases, with 12 bases left in between. The CDR3 covers 16 residues. CDR3 residues: CASSYSTREGTGELFF. The CDR3, as DNA: TGTGCCAGCAGTTACTCGACGCGGGAAGGCACCGGGGAGCTGTTTTTT.

The chain employs TRBV6-6 and TRBJ2-1; TRBD1 matches at 8 bases. The J segment lost 7 bases and the V segment lost 8 bases, leaving 10 bases of the junction unmatched. The V gene's germline CDR1 is MNHNY and CDR2 SVGAGI (reference sequence). CDR3 length equals 14 residues. This CDR3 reads CASSLGTGSNEQFF. The CDR3, as DNA: TGTGCCAGCTCCCTGGGGACAGGTTCGAATGAGCAGTTCTTC.

This clone was recorded only once. J is TRBJ1-2 and V is TRBV7-2, with D hard to call. This CDR3 spans 14 amino acids. Trimming took 2 bases from V and 5 from J, leaving 12 bases between them. Germline V gene sequence: CDR1 SGHTA, CDR2 FQGNSA. CDR3 coding DNA: TGTGCCAGCAGCTTAAGTGTGGGAGAGTATGGCTACACCTTC. Protein product: CASSLSVGEYGYTF.

The rearrangement joins TRBV7-2 to TRBJ1-2; 7 nucleotides agree with TRBD1. The junction had 3 bases not matched to a gene; V was cut back by 5 bases and J by 0 bases. The CDR3 loop spans 14 amino acids. The germline V gene has CDR1 SGHTA and CDR2 FQGNSA. The CDR3 loop is CASSPGQTNYGYTF. Written as DNA, the CDR3 is TGTGCCAGCAGCCCGGGACAGACTAACTATGGCTACACCTTC.

The chain uses TRBV7-2 and TRBJ1-5; D possibly corresponds to TRBD1 (5 bases). V dropped 1 base and J dropped 1 base, with 8 bases sitting between them. This CDR3 is built from 15 residues. Per the germline V gene, CDR1 is SGHTA and CDR2 is FQGNSA. CDR3: CASSLVQGSNQPQHF. The DNA of the CDR3 is TGTGCCAGCAGCTTAGTTCAGGGAAGCAATCAGCCCCAGCATTTT.

CDR3 sequence reads: CASSYSGRPYNEQFF. The CDR3 nucleotides read TGCGCCAGCAGCTATAGCGGGAGGCCCTACAATGAGCAGTTCTTC. The chain carries TRBV5-1 and TRBJ2-1, with 10 bases fitting TRBD2. This CDR3 has 15 residues. Germline CDR1 reads SGHRS; CDR2 reads YFSETQ. Trimming cost V 3 bases and J 2 bases; bases outside gene matches: 2.

The chain recombines TRBV3-1 (or the pseudogene TRBV3-2) with TRBJ1-3, with 8 bases fitting TRBD1. The CDR3 is 18 amino acids. Germline CDR1 is LGHDT and CDR2 is YNNKEL (reference sequence). V gave up 4 bases and J gave up 1 base; unmatched junction bases: 12. The CDR3 nucleotides are TGTGCCAGCAGCCGAAGGACAGGGCTACTACCTTCTGGAAACACCATATATTTT. Translating it yields CASSRRTGLLPSGNTIYF.

This chain links TRBV6-2 or TRBV6-3 with TRBJ1-5; 11 nucleotides align to TRBD1. The V segment lost 7 bases and the J segment 7 bases; nucleotides outside the gene matches: 9. The CDR3 runs to 15 residues. The germline gives CDR1 MNHEY, CDR2 SVGEGT. The CDR3: CASTPDRGQGQPQHF. Written as DNA, the CDR3 is TGTGCCAGCACCCCGGACAGGGGGCAAGGCCAGCCCCAGCATTTT.

The rearrangement links TRBV19 to TRBJ1-1; D is unresolved. The V gene lost 3 bases and the J gene lost 4 bases, with 9 bases spanning the gap. CDR3 length: 13 residues. CDR1 is LNHDA, CDR2 SQIVND, per germline (reference sequence). CDR3 sequence (DNA): TGTGCCAGTAGTATGTCGGGAGGCACTGAAGCTTTCTTT. It yields the protein CASSMSGGTEAFF.